The 25 T cell receptor beta chains listed next were all sequenced from one sample in a study of blood T cell repertoires in COVID-19. Data came from immunoSEQ multiplex PCR; TCRdb stores just in-frame clones and leaves some out. The table shows approximately 330,000 clones, with about 87% occurring only once. Material: peripheral blood. The receptors come from a man aged 25 to 45 with COVID-19, enrolled during active disease.

The chain uses TRBV2 and TRBJ1-2; unclear D gene. The CDR3 extends over 13 amino acids. Trimming removed 8 bases at V and 2 bases at J, with 12 bases between. The germline V gene encodes CDR1 SNHLY and CDR2 FYNNEI. CDR3 residues: CASLNTENYGYTF. The CDR3 bases are TGTGCCAGCCTCAATACTGAAAACTATGGCTACACCTTC.

The V and J genes are TRBV18 and TRBJ2-7; 14 bases fit TRBD2. Germline lookup yields CDR1 KGHSH and CDR2 LQKENI. The CDR3 runs to 16 residues. The trim removed 3 bases at V and 3 bases at J, leaving 4 bases unmatched. CDR3 coding DNA: TGTGCCAGCTCACCGGGACTAGCGGGAGCGGGCTACGAGCAGTACTTC. Amino acid sequence: CASSPGLAGAGYEQYF.

This clone is a singleton in its sample. This chain uses TRBV4-2 with TRBJ2-1; TRBD2 is a possible D gene (5 bases). The CDR3 consists of 15 residues. CDR1 and CDR2 from the germline V gene are LGHNA and YNFKEQ. V gave up 4 bases and J gave up 4 bases, with 14 bases separating them. CDR3 region: CASSLVGELYNEQFF. The CDR3 nucleotides read TGTGCCAGCAGCCTTGTGGGAGAGTTGTACAATGAGCAGTTCTTC.

CDR3 loop: CASRPQGVDYGYTF. In DNA, the CDR3 is TGTGCCAGCAGACCACAGGGAGTCGACTATGGCTACACCTTC. The genes are TRBV6-1 and TRBJ1-2; TRBD1 might be the D (6 bases). The V gene lost 6 bases and the J gene lost 3 bases, with 14 bases spanning the gap. CDR1 and CDR2 (germline): MNHNS, SASEGT. The CDR3 contains 14 residues.

The chain employs TRBV6-5 and TRBJ1-2, with a possible D match to TRBD1 (5 bases). This CDR3 contains 15 residues. V was clipped by 0 bases and J by 4 bases, with 12 bases between them. Germline V gene data show CDR1 as MNHEY and CDR2 as SVGAGI. This chain's CDR3 is CASSYSEGRSYGYTF. The CDR3 DNA reads TGTGCCAGCAGTTACTCGGAGGGGAGGAGCTATGGCTACACCTTC.

The CDR3 spells CASRGQLSYEQYF. CDR3 nucleotide sequence: TGTGCCAGCAGGGGACAGTTGTCCTACGAGCAGTACTTC. The J gene is TRBJ2-7, the V gene TRBV12-3 or TRBV12-4, with 7 bases fitting TRBD1. J gave up 1 base and V 6 bases, and 3 bases lay outside the gene matches. CDR3 length equals 13 residues.

The J gene is TRBJ2-7, the V gene TRBV6-2 or TRBV6-3; D is ambiguous. Trimming cost V 2 bases and J 4 bases, with 9 bases left between them. Germline V gene sequence: CDR1 MNHEY, CDR2 SVGEGT. The CDR3 runs 13 residues. This chain's CDR3 is CASSYPKSYEQYF. In DNA form, the CDR3 reads TGTGCCAGCAGTTACCCGAAGAGTTACGAGCAGTACTTC.

This sequence joins TRBV7-9 and TRBJ1-1; D is undetermined. Trimming left V 1 base short and J 9 bases short, with 15 bases between. In germline, CDR1 is SEHNR, CDR2 FQNEAQ (reference sequence). This CDR3 spans 14 amino acids. CDR3 bases: TGTGCCAGCAGCTTAGGCCTGAGTGAACCGAAAGCTTTCTTT. The encoded protein is CASSLGLSEPKAFF.

The rearrangement joins TRBV5-1 to TRBJ2-2; D call uncertain. The CDR3 runs 14 residues. The V end was cut by 0 bases, the J end by 4 bases, with 7 bases between. CDR1 SGHRS and CDR2 YFSETQ come from the germline V gene. The CDR3 spells CASSLAQATGELFF. The CDR3 region has the DNA TGCGCCAGCAGCTTGGCCCAAGCCACCGGGGAGCTGTTTTTT.

The chain couples TRBV15 to TRBJ1-5; D gene unclear. The CDR3 is 16 residues long. The V and J ends lost 0 bases and 2 bases respectively, with 11 bases between them. From germline, CDR1 is LNHNV and CDR2 YYDKDF (reference sequence). CDR3 sequence: CATSRDRAEGNQPQHF. CDR3 nucleotide sequence: TGTGCCACCAGCAGAGATCGCGCTGAAGGCAATCAGCCCCAGCATTTT.

CDR3: CASSSGGEQYF. Here the CDR3 DNA reads TGTGCCAGCTCCTCAGGGGGCGAGCAGTACTTC. The V gene is TRBV7-3, the J gene TRBJ2-7, with TRBD1 matching 7 bases. In germline, CDR1 is SGHTA, CDR2 FQGTGA. This CDR3 is built from 11 residues. With 8 bases clipped from V and 6 bases from J, the junction kept 4 bases outside the gene matches.

The chain uses TRBV4-1 and TRBJ1-2; 11 bases align to TRBD1. Germline trimming cut 6 bases from V and 10 bases from J; bases unmatched to any gene: 13. Per germline, CDR1 MGHRA and CDR2 YSYEKL. The CDR3 covers 15 residues. CDR3 nucleotides: TGCGCCAGCAGTAAAAACACCGGGACAGGGGGTTCCTACACCTTC. Its translation is CASSKNTGTGGSYTF.

The gene calls are TRBV7-2 and TRBJ1-1; 9 positions agree with TRBD1. V lost 6 bases to trimming and J lost 1 base; unmatched junction nucleotides: 9. The germline CDR1 and CDR2 sequences are SGHTA and FQGNSA. CDR3 length: 16 residues. The CDR3 sequence: CASRKTGGMWNTEAFF. The CDR3 DNA reads as TGTGCCAGCAGGAAGACAGGGGGTATGTGGAACACTGAAGCTTTCTTT. The full variable domain, its missing parts supplied by reference TRBV7-2 and TRBJ1-1, is GAGVSQSPSNKVTEKGKDVELRCDPISGHTALYWYRQSLGQGLEFLIYFQGNSAPDKSGLPSDRFSAERTGGSVSTLTIQRTQQEDSAVYLCASRKTGGMWNTEAFFGQGTRLTVV.

The gene calls are TRBV5-4 and TRBJ2-3, with TRBD2 as a possible D gene (6 bases). The CDR3 has 17 amino acids. From germline, CDR1 is SGHNT and CDR2 YYREEE (reference sequence). Trimming removed 0 bases from V and 2 bases from J, with 16 bases in between. The CDR3 nucleotides read TGTGCCAGCAGCTTGGGGGGAGGAGCTCAATTCACAGATACGCAGTATTTT. It codes for CASSLGGGAQFTDTQYF.

This clone was counted many times. This rearrangement joins TRBV5-6 to TRBJ2-7; D call uncertain. The V gene lost 4 bases and the J gene lost 0 bases, with 8 bases spanning the gap. The germline CDR1 and CDR2 sequences are SGHDT and YYEEEE. This CDR3 comprises 13 residues. In DNA, the CDR3 is TGTGCCAGCAGCCGGTACCTCTCCTACGAGCAGTACTTC. It codes for CASSRYLSYEQYF.

The chain recombines TRBV12-5 with TRBJ2-7, with D hard to call. Deletions cut 1 base from V and 2 bases from J, with 9 bases between. CDR1 and CDR2 from the germline V gene are LGHNT and FRNRAP. This CDR3 has 14 amino acids. The CDR3 loop is CASGLGHVPYEQYF. As DNA, the CDR3 is TGTGCTAGTGGTTTGGGGCATGTTCCCTACGAGCAGTACTTC.

This chain joins TRBV11-2 and TRBJ2-7, with a tentative D call TRBD1 (5 bases). The germline V gene encodes CDR1 SGHAT and CDR2 FQNNGV. With 5 bases removed from V and 1 base from J, the gap between germline ends came to 12 bases. This CDR3 has 14 residues. The CDR3 region has the DNA TGTGCCAGCAGCGGATACAGGTTATCCTACGAGCAGTACTTC. Protein sequence: CASSGYRLSYEQYF.

The V call is TRBV10-1, the J call TRBJ2-1; TRBD1 is a possible D gene (5 bases). The germline V and J ends were trimmed by 6 bases and 10 bases, with 22 bases remaining between them. Germline lookup yields CDR1 WNHNN and CDR2 SYGVQD (reference sequence). This CDR3 region has 15 residues. CDR3 DNA: TGCGCCAGCAGCCTGGACAAATCTGGGGTGGAGGAGCAGTTCTTC. Translating it yields CASSLDKSGVEEQFF.

V and J are TRBV24-1 and TRBJ2-3; 7 bases are a match to TRBD2. The J segment lost 3 bases and the V segment lost 1 base, leaving 12 bases of the junction unmatched. The CDR3 length is 18 residues. Germline V gives CDR1 KGHDR, CDR2 SFDVKD. The DNA of the CDR3 is TGTGCCACCAGTGATTTAGGGGAGGGCTCAATCAGGACAGATACGCAGTATTTT. Amino acids: CATSDLGEGSIRTDTQYF.

This clone was counted between two and nine times. The sample carries other DNA sequences with the same CDR3. The V and J genes are TRBV6-5 and TRBJ2-7; 8 nucleotides match TRBD1. The V gene's germline CDR1 is MNHEY and CDR2 SVGAGI. V gave up 6 bases and J gave up 0 bases; unmatched junction bases: 4. This CDR3 spans 14 amino acids. In DNA, the CDR3 is TGTGCCAGCAGACGGACAGGGAGCTCCTACGAGCAGTACTTC. Its protein product is CASRRTGSSYEQYF.

This chain links TRBV5-4 with TRBJ2-1; 7 nucleotides agree with TRBD2. Germline-derived CDR1 and CDR2 are SGHNT and YYREEE (reference sequence). Trimming removed 4 bases from V and 7 bases from J; junction bases left unmatched: 14. The CDR3 length is 16 residues. The CDR3 bases are TGTGCCAGCAGCCCCCTGGGAGGGGTCCTTACAAATGAGCAGTTCTTC. This sequence encodes CASSPLGGVLTNEQFF.

This chain links TRBV7-2 with TRBJ2-7; TRBD2 matches 11 bases. The V gene's germline CDR1 is SGHTA and CDR2 FQGNSA. V trimming: 0 bases; J trimming: 3 bases; junction bases outside the gene matches: 4. This CDR3 spans 16 amino acids. The CDR3 protein is CASSLASGRDVYEQYF. The CDR3 DNA reads as TGTGCCAGCAGCTTAGCTAGCGGGAGGGACGTCTACGAGCAGTACTTC.

The V gene is TRBV25-1, the J gene TRBJ2-7; perhaps TRBD2 as D (5 bases). Germline CDR1 MGHDK, CDR2 SYGVNS. The CDR3 runs 13 residues. Trimming took 4 bases from V and 3 from J, leaving 10 bases between them. CDR3 sequence reads: CASSGDYYYEQYF. In DNA, the CDR3 is TGTGCCAGCAGTGGTGACTACTACTACGAGCAGTACTTC.

The chain uses TRBV19 and TRBJ2-1; 8 bases align to TRBD2. The CDR3 length is 16 residues. Germline values: CDR1 LNHDA, CDR2 SQIVND (reference sequence). V shed 4 bases and J 9 bases; nucleotides not matched to a gene: 14. The CDR3 nucleotides are TGTGCCAGTAGTAGCCTACTTGGTAGCGGGAATATTGAGCAGTTCTTC. Protein product: CASSSLLGSGNIEQFF.

J is TRBJ1-2 and V is TRBV7-2; D unclear. CDR1 is SGHTA, CDR2 FQGNSA, per germline. The length of the CDR3 is 13 residues. The V and J ends lost 2 bases and 3 bases respectively, with 7 bases between them. CDR3: CASSLQSHYGYTF. The CDR3 coding sequence is TGTGCCAGCAGCTTACAGTCGCACTATGGCTACACCTTC.